This TCR beta chain stems from a study of blood T cell repertoires in COVID-19. Libraries were prepared by immunoSEQ multiplex PCR; TCRdb keeps only in-frame clonotypes and omits some of them. The sample lists about 180,000 clones; less than 85% were seen once. The sequence was collected from a human donor in a cohort sampled during active COVID-19. Sequenced sample: peripheral blood.

CDR3 in amino acids: CASSELSGFGNEQFF. The CDR3 region has the DNA TGTGCCAGCAGTGAACTGTCAGGGTTCGGGAATGAGCAGTTCTTC. This chain links TRBV2 with TRBJ2-1; possibly TRBD1 for D (5 bases). Germline V lookup: CDR1 SNHLY, CDR2 FYNNEI. The V end was cut by 2 bases, the J end by 7 bases, with 15 bases between. This CDR3 region has 15 residues.